This TCR beta chain was retrieved from a study of shared clonotypes between healthy human individuals. Generated by immunoSEQ multiplex PCR, the TCRdb table keeps only in-frame clones and is missing some. This table holds approximately 1.5 million clones, 95% to 99% found once. This clone was seen only once. The V and J ends lost 4 bases and 2 bases, in that order; junction bases with no gene match: 8. This CDR3 is 16 amino acids long. Per germline, CDR1 SGHAT and CDR2 FQNNGV. The source material was naive CD4+ T cells sorted from blood. Subset reported: CD45RA+ positively selected. The clonotype was recovered from a man under 40 in good health. This chain joins TRBV11-2 and TRBJ2-3; 8 positions match TRBD2. Here the CDR3 DNA reads TGTGCCAGCAGCTGGACGGGAGGGCCCTTCACAGATACGCAGTATTTT. Its protein is CASSWTGGPFTDTQYF. Based on the CDR3 plus reference TRBV11-2 and TRBJ2-3, the full variable domain is EAGVAQSPRYKIIEKRQSVAFWCNPISGHATLYWYQQILGQGPKLLIQFQNNGVVDDSQLPKDRFSAERLKGVDSTLKIQPAKLEDSAVYLCASSWTGGPFTDTQYFGPGTRLTVL.